The 5 T cell receptor beta chains listed next were all sequenced from one sample in a study of patients and donors after allogeneic stem cell transplantation. TCRdb redid the calling of the RT-PCR reads with MiXCR, one entry per CDR3 protein. The sample holds some 960,000 distinct CDR3 sequences; more than 15% are singletons and the top ten take 5% to 6.5%. Sequences were obtained from blood, either unsorted or a sorted T cell fraction (not recorded which). All receptors come from a human donor who was either an allogeneic HSCT recipient or a stem cell or donor lymphocyte infusion donor (not recorded which). It is not recorded whose cells these are; they may come from a transplant donor.

V and J are TRBV11-1 and TRBJ2-3; TRBD2 matches 9 bases. J was trimmed by 5 bases and V by 8 bases; bases with no gene match: 11. The CDR3 spans 15 residues. CDR1 and CDR2 from the germline V gene are SGHAT and FQDESV (reference sequence). The CDR3 nucleotides are TGTGCCAGCCGATCCGTCCCAGCGGGGGGAGATACGCAGTATTTT. Amino acids: CASRSVPAGGDTQYF.

This clonotype was seen a handful of times. This sequence joins TRBV28 and TRBJ1-6; TRBD1 aligns across 9 bases. The CDR3 has 13 amino acids. Trimming at V came to 6 bases and at J to 12 bases, leaving 6 bases not matched to a gene. Per germline, CDR1 MDHEN and CDR2 SYDVKM. This chain's CDR3 is CASRDRGTGPLHF. For the CDR3, the DNA is TGTGCCAGCAGGGACAGGGGCACAGGACCCCTCCACTTT.

In this sample, this clonotype turned up many times. V is TRBV2 and J is TRBJ2-5; D not certain. Germline loops: CDR1 SNHLY, CDR2 FYNNEI. The V and J ends lost 0 bases and 5 bases respectively, with 4 bases between them. The CDR3 runs 12 residues. The CDR3 DNA is TGTGCCAGCAGTGAAGCGCGCGAGACCCAGTACTTC. It specifies CASSEARETQYF. Using reference TRBV2 and TRBJ2-5 for the parts outside the CDR3, the full variable domain is EPEVTQTPSHQVTQMGQEVILRCVPISNHLYFYWYRQILGQKVEFLVSFYNNEISEKSEIFDDQFSVERPDGSNFTLKIRSTKLEDSAMYFCASSEARETQYFGPGTRLLVL.

This chain's CDR3 is CASSFLSGYGYTF. The CDR3 region has the DNA TGTGCCAGCAGCTTTCTTTCGGGGTATGGCTACACCTTC. The chain is built from TRBV9 and TRBJ1-2; D unresolved. V was trimmed by 4 bases and J by 5 bases, leaving 12 bases between them. Germline V CDR1 and CDR2: SGDLS, YYNGEE. This CDR3 region has 13 residues. Full variable domain (rest looked up from reference TRBV9 and TRBJ1-2): DSGVTQTPKHLITATGQRVTLRCSPRSGDLSVYWYQQSLDQGLQFLIQYYNGEERAKGNILERFSAQQFPDLHSELNLSSLELGDSALYFCASSFLSGYGYTFGSGTRLTVV.

The genes are TRBV6-2 or TRBV6-3 and TRBJ2-3; 7 bases are shared with TRBD1. Per the germline V gene, CDR1 is MNHEY and CDR2 is SVGEGT. V shed 5 bases and J 2 bases; nucleotides not matched to a gene: 7. There are 15 residues in the CDR3. CDR3 residues: CASSKRDRPTDTQYF. CDR3 bases: TGTGCCAGCAGTAAACGGGACAGACCCACAGATACGCAGTATTTT.